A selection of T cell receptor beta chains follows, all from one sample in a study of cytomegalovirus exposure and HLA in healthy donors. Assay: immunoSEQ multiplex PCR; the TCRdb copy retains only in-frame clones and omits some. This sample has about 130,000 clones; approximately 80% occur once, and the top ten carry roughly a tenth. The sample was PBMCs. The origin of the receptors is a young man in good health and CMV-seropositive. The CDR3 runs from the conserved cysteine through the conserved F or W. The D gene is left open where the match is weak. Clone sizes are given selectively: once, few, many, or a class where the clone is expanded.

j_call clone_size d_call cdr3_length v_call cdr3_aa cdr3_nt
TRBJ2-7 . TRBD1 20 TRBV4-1 CASSQDLGDRPLSFPYEQYF TGCGCCAGCAGCCAAGATTTAGGGGACAGACCTCTTTCGTTCCCCTACGAGCAGTACTTC
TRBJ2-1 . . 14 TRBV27 CASSLMARNNEQFF TGTGCCAGCAGTTTAATGGCCAGAAACAATGAGCAGTTCTTC
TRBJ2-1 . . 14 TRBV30 CAWSVPGPETEQFF TGTGCCTGGAGTGTACCCGGCCCGGAGACTGAGCAGTTCTTC
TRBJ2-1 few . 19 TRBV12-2 CASRLELPNRDRVDNEQFF TGTGCAAGTCGCTTAGAATTACCGAACCGGGACAGGGTAGACAATGAGCAGTTCTTC
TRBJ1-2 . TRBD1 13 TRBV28 CASSPRQGYGYTF TGTGCCAGCAGTCCGCGACAGGGCTATGGCTACACCTTC
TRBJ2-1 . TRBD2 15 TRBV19 CASSIGASGGNEQFF TGTGCCAGTAGTATCGGGGCTAGCGGGGGAAATGAGCAGTTCTTC
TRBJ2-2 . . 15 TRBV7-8 CASSSSDTSTGELFF TGTGCCAGCAGCTCCTCGGACACGTCCACCGGGGAGCTGTTTTTT
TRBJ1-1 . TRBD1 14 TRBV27 CASGRQGGRTEAFF TGTGCCAGCGGCAGACAGGGGGGACGCACTGAAGCTTTCTTT
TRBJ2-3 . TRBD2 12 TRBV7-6 CASSVLAGVSYF TGTGCCAGCAGCGTTCTAGCGGGAGTATCGTATTTT
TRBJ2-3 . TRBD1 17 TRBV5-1 CASSLGGTGGITDTQYF TGCGCCAGCAGCTTGGGCGGGACAGGGGGGATCACAGATACGCAGTATTTT
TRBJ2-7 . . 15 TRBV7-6 CASSPRQGVKNEQYF TGTGCCAGCAGCCCCAGGCAGGGCGTGAAGAACGAGCAGTACTTC
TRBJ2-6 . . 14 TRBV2 CASAPLTGANVLTF TGTGCCAGCGCTCCACTAACTGGGGCCAACGTCCTGACTTTC
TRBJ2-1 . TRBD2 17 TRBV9 CASSARARSGRLDEQFF TGTGCCAGCAGCGCCCGAGCTCGTAGCGGGAGGTTGGATGAGCAGTTCTTC
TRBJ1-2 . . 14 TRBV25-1 CASSEAGRHYGYTF TGTGCCAGCAGTGAAGCCGGGAGGCACTATGGTTACACCTTC
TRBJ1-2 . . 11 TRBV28 CASTGYYGYTF TGTGCCAGCACAGGGTATTATGGCTACACCTTC
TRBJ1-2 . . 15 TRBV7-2 CASSAGELVNYGYTF TGTGCCAGCAGCGCGGGGGAGTTAGTTAACTATGGCTACACCTTC
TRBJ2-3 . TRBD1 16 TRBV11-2 CASSLGTGSHTDTQYF TGTGCCAGCAGCTTAGGGACAGGATCCCACACAGATACGCAGTATTTT
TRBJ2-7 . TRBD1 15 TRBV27 CASSPRTGSVHEQYF TGTGCCAGCAGTCCACGGACAGGGTCGGTCCACGAGCAGTACTTC
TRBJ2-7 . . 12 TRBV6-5 CASISAGYEQYF TGTGCCAGCATATCCGCCGGCTACGAGCAGTACTTC
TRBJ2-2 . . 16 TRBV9 CASSVGGRVGTGELFF TGTGCCAGCAGCGTAGGAGGCAGGGTAGGCACCGGGGAGCTGTTTTTT
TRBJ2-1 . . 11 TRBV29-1 CSVEDRDEQFF TGCAGCGTTGAAGATCGGGATGAGCAGTTCTTC
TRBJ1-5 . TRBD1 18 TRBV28 CASSFVVGTGGGNQPQHF TGTGCCAGCAGTTTTGTTGTGGGAACAGGGGGAGGCAATCAGCCCCAGCATTTT
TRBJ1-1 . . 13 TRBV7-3 CASSLSDSSEAFF TGTGCCAGCAGCTTATCAGACAGCTCAGAAGCTTTCTTT
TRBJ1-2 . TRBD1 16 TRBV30 CAWSRTGGALGHGYTF TGTGCCTGGAGCAGGACAGGGGGCGCATTGGGTCATGGCTACACCTTC
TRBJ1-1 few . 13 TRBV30 CAWSVQGLFEAFF TGTGCCTGGAGTGTACAGGGCTTGTTTGAAGCTTTCTTT
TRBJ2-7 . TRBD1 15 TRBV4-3 CASSQVGTGDHEQYF TGCGCCAGCAGCCAAGTAGGGACAGGTGACCACGAGCAGTACTTC
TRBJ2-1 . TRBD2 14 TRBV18 CASSPELELAGYFF TGTGCCAGCTCACCCGAGCTTGAACTAGCGGGTTACTTCTTC
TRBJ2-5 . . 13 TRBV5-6 CASSLVGEETQYF TGTGCCAGCAGCTTGGTCGGGGAAGAGACCCAGTACTTC
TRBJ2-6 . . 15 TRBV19 CASSWGVSGANVLTF TGTGCCAGTAGTTGGGGCGTCTCTGGGGCCAACGTCCTGACTTTC